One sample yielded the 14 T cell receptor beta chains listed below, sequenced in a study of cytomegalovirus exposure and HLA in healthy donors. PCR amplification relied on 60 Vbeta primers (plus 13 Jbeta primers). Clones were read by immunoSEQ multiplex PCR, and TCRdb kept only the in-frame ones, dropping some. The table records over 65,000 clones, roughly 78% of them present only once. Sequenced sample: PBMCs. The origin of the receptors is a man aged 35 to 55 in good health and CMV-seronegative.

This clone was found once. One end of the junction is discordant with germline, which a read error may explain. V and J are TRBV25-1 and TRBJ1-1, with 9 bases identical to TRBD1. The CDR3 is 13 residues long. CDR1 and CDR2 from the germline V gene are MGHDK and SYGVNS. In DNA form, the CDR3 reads TGTGCCGGCCGGACAGGGGCGAACCCTGAAGCTTTCTTT. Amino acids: CAGRTGANPEAFF.

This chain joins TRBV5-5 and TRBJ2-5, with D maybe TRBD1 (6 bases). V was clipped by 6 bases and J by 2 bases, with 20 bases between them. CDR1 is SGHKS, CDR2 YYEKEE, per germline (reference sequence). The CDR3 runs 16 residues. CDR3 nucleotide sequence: TGTGCCAGCACGAGGGGCACAGGGATTATTCAAGAGACCCAGTACTTC. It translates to CASTRGTGIIQETQYF.

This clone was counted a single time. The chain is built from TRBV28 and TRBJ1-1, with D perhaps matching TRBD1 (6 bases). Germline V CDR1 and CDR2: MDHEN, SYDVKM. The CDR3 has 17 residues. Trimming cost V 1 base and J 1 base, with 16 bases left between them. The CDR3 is CASSLSGWSRGNTEAFF. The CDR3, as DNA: TGTGCCAGCAGTTTATCGGGGTGGAGCAGGGGGAACACTGAAGCTTTCTTT.

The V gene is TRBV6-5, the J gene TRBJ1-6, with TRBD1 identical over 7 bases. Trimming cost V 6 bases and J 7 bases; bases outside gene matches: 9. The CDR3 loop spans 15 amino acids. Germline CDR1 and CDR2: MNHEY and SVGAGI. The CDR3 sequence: CASRQLGQNNSPLHF. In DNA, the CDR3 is TGTGCCAGCAGGCAACTGGGACAGAACAATTCACCCCTCCACTTT.

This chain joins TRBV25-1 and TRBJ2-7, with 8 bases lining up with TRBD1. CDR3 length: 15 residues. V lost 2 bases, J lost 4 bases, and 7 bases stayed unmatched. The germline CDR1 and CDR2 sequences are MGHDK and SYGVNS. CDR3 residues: CASSEGQGARYEQYF. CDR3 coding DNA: TGTGCCAGCAGTGAAGGGCAGGGGGCTCGTTACGAGCAGTACTTC.

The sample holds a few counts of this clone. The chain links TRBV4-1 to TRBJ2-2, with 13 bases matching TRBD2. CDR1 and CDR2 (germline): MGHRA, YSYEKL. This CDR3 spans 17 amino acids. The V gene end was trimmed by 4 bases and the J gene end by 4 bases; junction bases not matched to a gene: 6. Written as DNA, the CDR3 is TGCGCCAGCAGCCGGACTAGCGGGGGACCACTCACCGGGGAGCTGTTTTTT. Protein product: CASSRTSGGPLTGELFF.

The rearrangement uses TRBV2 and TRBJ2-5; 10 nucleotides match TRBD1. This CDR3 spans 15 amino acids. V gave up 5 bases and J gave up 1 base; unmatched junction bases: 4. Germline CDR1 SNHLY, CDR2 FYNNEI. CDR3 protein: CASSWGQGSQETQYF. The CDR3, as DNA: TGTGCCAGCAGTTGGGGACAGGGGAGCCAAGAGACCCAGTACTTC.

CDR3 nucleotides: TGTGCCAGCAGAGCGGGGGCCCACAATGAGCAGTTCTTC. It specifies CASRAGAHNEQFF. The chain couples TRBV6-1 to TRBJ2-1; 8 bases align to TRBD2. The CDR3 runs 13 residues. Looked up from germline, CDR1 is MNHNS and CDR2 is SASEGT. V gave up 6 bases and J gave up 5 bases; unmatched junction bases: 3.

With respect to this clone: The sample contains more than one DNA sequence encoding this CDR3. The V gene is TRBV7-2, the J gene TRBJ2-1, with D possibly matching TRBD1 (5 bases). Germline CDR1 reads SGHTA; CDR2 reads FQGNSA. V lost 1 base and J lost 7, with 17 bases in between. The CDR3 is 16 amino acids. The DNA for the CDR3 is TGTGCCAGCAGCTTAGGTGTAGTCTCCGGACAAAATGAGCAGTTCTTC. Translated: CASSLGVVSGQNEQFF.

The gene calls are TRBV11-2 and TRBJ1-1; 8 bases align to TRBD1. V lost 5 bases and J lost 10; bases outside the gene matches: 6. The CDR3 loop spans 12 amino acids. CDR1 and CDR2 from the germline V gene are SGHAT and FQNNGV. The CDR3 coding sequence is TGTGCCAGCAGCCTAGCGACAGGGGCAGCTTTCTTT. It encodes CASSLATGAAFF.

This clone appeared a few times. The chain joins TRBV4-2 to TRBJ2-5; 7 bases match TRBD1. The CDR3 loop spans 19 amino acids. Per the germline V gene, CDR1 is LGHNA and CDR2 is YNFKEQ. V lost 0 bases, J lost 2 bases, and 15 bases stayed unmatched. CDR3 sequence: CASSQDKNRGNLNQETQYF. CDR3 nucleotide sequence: TGTGCCAGCAGCCAAGACAAAAACAGGGGAAACTTGAATCAAGAGACCCAGTACTTC.

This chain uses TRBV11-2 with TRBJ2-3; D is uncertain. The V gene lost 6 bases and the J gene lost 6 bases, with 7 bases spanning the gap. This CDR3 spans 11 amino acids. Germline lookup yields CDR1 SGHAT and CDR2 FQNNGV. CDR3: CASSLLDTQYF. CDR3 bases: TGTGCCAGCAGTCTCCTGGATACGCAGTATTTT.

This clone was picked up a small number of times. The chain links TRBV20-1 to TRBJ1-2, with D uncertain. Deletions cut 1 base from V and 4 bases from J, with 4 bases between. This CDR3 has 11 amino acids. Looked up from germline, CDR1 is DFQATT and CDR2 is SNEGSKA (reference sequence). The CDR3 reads CSARVGYGYTF. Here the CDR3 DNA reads TGCAGTGCTAGAGTCGGCTATGGCTACACCTTC.

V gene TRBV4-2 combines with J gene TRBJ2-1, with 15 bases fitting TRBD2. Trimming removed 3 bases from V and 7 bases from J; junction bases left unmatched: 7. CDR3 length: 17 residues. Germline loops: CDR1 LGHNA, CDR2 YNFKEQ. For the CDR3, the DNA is TGTGCCAGCAGCCAGGGGACTAGCGGGAGGATTAGTAATGAGCAGTTCTTC. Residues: CASSQGTSGRISNEQFF.